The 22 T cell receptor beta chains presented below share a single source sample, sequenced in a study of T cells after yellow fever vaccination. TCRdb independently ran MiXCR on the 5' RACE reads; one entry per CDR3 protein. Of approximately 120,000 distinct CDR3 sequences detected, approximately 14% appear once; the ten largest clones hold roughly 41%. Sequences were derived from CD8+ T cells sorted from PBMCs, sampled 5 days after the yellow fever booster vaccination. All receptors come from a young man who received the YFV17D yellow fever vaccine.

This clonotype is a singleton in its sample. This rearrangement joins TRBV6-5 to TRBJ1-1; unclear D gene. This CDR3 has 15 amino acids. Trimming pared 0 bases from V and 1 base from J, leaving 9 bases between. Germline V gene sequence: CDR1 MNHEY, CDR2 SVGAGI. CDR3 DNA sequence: TGTGCCAGCAGTTACTCCCCAGGATCGAACACTGAAGCTTTCTTT. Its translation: CASSYSPGSNTEAFF.

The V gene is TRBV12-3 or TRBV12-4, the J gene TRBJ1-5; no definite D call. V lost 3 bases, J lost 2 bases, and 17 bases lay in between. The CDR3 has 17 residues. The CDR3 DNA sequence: TGTGCCAGCAGTTTTTCGGGGATTCCTCTTGGCAATCAGCCCCAGCATTTT. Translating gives CASSFSGIPLGNQPQHF.

CDR3 sequence reads: CASSQGAGGNNNEQFF. CDR3 nucleotides: TGCGCCAGCAGCCAAGGCGCGGGCGGGAATAACAATGAGCAGTTCTTC. V gene TRBV4-3 combines with J gene TRBJ2-1, with D perhaps TRBD2 (6 bases). This CDR3 is built from 16 residues. V lost 1 base to trimming and J lost 5 bases, with 15 bases between them. Germline loops: CDR1 LGHNA, CDR2 YSLEER.

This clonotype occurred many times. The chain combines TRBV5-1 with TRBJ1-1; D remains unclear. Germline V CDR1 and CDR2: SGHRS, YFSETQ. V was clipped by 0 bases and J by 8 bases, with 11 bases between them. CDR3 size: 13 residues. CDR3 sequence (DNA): TGCGCCAGCAGCTTGGTAGGAACGATCGAAGCTTTCTTT. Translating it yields CASSLVGTIEAFF. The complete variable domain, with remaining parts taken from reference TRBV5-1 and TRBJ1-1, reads KAGVTQTPRYLIKTRGQQVTLSCSPISGHRSVSWYQQTPGQGLQFLFEYFSETQRNKGNFPGRFSGRQFSNSRSEMNVSTLELGDSALYLCASSLVGTIEAFFGQGTRLTVV.

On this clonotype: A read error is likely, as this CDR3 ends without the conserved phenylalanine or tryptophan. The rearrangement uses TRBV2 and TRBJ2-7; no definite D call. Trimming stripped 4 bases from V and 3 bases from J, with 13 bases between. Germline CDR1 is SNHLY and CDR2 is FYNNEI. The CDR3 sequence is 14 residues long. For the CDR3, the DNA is TGTGCCAGCAGTGGAACTCGAAGGAGCTACGAGCAGTACTCC. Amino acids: CASSGTRRSYEQYS.

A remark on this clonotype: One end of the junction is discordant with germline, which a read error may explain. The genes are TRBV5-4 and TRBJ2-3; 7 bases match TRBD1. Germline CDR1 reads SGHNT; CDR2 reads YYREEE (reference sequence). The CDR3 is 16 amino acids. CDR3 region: CASTQTGWPEGDTQYF. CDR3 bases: TGTGCAAGCACCCAGACAGGGTGGCCCGAGGGAGATACGCAGTATTTT.

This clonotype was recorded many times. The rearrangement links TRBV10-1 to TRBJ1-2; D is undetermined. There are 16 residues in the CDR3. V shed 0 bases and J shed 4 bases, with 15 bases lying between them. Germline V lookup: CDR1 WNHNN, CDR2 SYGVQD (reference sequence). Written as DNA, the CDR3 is TGCGCCAGCAGTGAGTCGAGAGGGCTGGGATTCTATGGCTACACCTTC. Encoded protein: CASSESRGLGFYGYTF.

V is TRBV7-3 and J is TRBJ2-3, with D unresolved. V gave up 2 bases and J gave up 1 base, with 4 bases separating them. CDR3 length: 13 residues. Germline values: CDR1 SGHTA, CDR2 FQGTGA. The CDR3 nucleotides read TGTGCCAGCAGCTTATACGGCACAGATACGCAGTATTTT. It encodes CASSLYGTDTQYF. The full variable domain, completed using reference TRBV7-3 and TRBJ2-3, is GAGVSQTPSNKVTEKGKYVELRCDPISGHTALYWYRQSLGQGPEFLIYFQGTGAADDSGLPNDRFFAVRPEGSVSTLKIQRTERGDSAVYLCASSLYGTDTQYFGPGTRLTVL.

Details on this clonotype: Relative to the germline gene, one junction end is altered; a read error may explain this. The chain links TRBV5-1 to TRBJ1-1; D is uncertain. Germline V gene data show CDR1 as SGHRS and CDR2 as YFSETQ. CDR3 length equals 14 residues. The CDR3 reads CACSRTDYNTEAFF. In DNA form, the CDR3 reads TGCGCCTGTTCACGGACGGATTATAACACTGAAGCCTTCTTT.

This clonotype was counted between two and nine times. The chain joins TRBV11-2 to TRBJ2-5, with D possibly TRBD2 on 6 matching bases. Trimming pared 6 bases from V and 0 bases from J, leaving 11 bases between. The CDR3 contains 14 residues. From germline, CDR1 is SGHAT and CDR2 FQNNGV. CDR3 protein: CASRYGGYQETQYF. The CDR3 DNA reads TGTGCCAGCAGATATGGGGGGTACCAAGAGACCCAGTACTTC.

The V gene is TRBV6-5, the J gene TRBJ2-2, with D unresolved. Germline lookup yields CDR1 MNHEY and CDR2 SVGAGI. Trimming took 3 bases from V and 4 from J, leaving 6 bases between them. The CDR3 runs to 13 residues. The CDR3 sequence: CASSYKSTGELFF. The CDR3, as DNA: TGTGCCAGCAGTTATAAGAGCACCGGGGAGCTGTTTTTT.

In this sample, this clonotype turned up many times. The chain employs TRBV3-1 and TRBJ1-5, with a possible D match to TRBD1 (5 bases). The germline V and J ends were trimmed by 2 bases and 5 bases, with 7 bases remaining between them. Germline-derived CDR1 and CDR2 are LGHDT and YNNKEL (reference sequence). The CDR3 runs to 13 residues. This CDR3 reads CASSQRGYQPQHF. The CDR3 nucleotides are TGTGCCAGCAGCCAAAGGGGATATCAGCCCCAGCATTTT.

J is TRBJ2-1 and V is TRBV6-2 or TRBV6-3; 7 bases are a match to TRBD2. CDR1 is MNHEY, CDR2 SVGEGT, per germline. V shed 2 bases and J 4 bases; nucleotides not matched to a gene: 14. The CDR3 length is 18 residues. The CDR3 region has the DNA TGTGCCAGCAGTTACCAGACCGGGGCGGGGGTAGGGTACAATGAGCAGTTCTTC. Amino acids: CASSYQTGAGVGYNEQFF.

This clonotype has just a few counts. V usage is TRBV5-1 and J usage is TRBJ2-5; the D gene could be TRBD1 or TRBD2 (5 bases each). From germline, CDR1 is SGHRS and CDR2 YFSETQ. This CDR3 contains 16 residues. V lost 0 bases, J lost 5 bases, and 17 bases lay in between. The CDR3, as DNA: TGCGCCAGCAGCTTGGCCCCGGGGCTAGCTTCGGAGACCCAGTACTTC. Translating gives CASSLAPGLASETQYF.

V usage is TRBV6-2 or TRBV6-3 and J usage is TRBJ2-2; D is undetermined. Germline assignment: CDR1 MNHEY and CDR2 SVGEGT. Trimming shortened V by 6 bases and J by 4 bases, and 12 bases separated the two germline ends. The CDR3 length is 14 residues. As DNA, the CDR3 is TGTGCCAGCAGGTGGACGGCTAGCACCGGGGAGCTGTTTTTT. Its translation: CASRWTASTGELFF.

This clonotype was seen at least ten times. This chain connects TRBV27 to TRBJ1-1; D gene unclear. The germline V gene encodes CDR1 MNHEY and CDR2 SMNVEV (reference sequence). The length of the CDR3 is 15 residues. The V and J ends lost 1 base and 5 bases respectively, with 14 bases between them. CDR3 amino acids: CASSLLGGLGTEAFF. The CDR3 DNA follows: TGTGCCAGCAGTTTATTAGGCGGATTGGGGACTGAAGCTTTCTTT.

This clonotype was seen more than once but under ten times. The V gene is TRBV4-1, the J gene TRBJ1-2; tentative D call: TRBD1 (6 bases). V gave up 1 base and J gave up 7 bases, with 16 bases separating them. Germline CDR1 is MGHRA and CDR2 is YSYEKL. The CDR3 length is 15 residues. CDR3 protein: CASSQGTTGFGGYTF. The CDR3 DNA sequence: TGCGCCAGCAGCCAAGGTACAACAGGGTTTGGTGGCTACACCTTC.

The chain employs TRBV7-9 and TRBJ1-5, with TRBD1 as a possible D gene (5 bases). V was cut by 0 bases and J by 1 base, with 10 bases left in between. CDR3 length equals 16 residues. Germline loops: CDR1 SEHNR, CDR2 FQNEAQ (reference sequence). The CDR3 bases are TGTGCCAGCAGCTTAGCGTTGGGGGGAAGCAATCAGCCCCAGCATTTT. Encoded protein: CASSLALGGSNQPQHF.

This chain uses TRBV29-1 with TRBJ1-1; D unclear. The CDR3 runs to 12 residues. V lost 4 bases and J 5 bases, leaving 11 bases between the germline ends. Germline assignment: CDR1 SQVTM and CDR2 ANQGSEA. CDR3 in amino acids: CSVAGPRTEAFF. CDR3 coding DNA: TGCAGCGTTGCCGGGCCCCGGACTGAAGCTTTCTTT.

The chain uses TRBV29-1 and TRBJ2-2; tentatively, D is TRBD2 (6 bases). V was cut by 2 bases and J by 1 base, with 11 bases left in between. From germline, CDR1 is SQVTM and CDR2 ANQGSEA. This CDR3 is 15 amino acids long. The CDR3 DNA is TGCAGCGTTGAACCTACGGGGGTGAACACCGGGGAGCTGTTTTTT. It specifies CSVEPTGVNTGELFF.

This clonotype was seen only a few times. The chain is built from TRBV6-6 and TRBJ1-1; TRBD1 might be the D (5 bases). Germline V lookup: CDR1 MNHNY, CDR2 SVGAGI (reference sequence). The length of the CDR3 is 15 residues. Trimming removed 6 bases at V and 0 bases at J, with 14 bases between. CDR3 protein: CASSLGLLMNTEAFF. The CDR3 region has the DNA TGTGCCAGCAGCCTGGGGCTTCTCATGAACACTGAAGCTTTCTTT.

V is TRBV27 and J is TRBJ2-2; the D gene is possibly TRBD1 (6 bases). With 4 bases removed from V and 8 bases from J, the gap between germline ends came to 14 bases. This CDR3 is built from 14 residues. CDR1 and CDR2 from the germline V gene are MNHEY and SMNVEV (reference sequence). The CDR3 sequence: CASSWGTLPGELFF. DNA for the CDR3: TGTGCCAGCAGTTGGGGGACATTACCTGGGGAGCTGTTTTTT.